This TCR beta chain was found in a study of radiation and T cells in renal cell carcinoma. Germline values: CDR1 SGHTA, CDR2 FQGTGA. This CDR3 region has 16 residues. Germline trimming cut 5 bases from V and 5 bases from J; bases unmatched to any gene: 11. As for this clone: Its antigen is not known.

Assay: immunoSEQ multiplex PCR; the TCRdb copy retains only in-frame clones and omits some. The table shows 120,000 to 150,000 clones, with 75% to 90% occurring only once. Overall study results and limits: Without pretreatment biopsies, baseline tumor clonotype presence was undetermined.

Sample time point: blood 4 weeks post-SBRT, at nephrectomy. Treatment described: 15 Gy SBRT to primary tumor, nephrectomy 4 weeks later. Nephrectomy followed 15 Gy stereotactic body radiation by 4 weeks. Serial blood draws occurred at baseline and 2 and 4 weeks post-SBRT. The patient's renal cell carcinoma had clear cell pathology. The specimen comprised blood, sampled from a patient whose treatment included radiotherapy and nephrectomy. The source is a woman in her fifties or sixties with renal cell carcinoma. The V call is TRBV7-3, the J call TRBJ2-2; 7 nucleotides agree with TRBD1. The CDR3 reads CASSLRQGSGTGELFF. In nucleotides, the CDR3 is TGTGCCAGCAGCCTTCGACAGGGCAGTGGAACCGGGGAGCTGTTTTTT.